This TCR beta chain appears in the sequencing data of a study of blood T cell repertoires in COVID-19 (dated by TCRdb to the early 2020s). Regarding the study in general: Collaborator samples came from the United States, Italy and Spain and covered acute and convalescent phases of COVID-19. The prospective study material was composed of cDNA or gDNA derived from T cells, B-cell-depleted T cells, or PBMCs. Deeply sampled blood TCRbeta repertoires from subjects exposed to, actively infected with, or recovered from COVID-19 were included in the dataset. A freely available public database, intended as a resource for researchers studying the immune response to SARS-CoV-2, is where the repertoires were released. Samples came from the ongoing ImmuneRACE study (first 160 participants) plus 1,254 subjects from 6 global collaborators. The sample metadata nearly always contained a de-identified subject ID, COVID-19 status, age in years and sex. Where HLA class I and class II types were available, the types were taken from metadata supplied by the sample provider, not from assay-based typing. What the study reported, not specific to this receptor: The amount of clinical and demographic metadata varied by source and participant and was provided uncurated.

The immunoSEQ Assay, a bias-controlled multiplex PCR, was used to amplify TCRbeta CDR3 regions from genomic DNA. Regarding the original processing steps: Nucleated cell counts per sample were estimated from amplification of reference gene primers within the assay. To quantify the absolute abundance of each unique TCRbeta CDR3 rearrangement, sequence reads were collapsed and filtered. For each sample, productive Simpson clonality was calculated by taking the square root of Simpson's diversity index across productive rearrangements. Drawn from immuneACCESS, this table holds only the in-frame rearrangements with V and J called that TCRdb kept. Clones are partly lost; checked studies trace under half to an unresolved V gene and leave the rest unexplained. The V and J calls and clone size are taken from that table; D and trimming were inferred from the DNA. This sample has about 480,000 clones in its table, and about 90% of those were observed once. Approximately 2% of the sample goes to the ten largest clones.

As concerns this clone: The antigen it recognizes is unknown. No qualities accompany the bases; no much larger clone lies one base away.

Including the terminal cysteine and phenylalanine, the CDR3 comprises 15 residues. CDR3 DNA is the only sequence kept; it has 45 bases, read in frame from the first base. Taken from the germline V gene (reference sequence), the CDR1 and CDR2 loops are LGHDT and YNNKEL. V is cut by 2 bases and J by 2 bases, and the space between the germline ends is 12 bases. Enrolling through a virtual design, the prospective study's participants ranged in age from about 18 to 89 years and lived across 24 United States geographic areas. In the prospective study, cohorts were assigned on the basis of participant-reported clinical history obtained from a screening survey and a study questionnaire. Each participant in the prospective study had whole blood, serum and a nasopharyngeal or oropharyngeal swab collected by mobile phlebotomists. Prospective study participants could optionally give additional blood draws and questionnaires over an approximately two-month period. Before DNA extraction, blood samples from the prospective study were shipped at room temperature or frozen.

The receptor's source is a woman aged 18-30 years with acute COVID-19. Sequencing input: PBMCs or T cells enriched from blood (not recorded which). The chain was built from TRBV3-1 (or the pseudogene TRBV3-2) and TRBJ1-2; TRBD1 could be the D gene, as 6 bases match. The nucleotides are TGTGCCAGCAGCCAATACAGGGCTTTCAACTATGGCTACACCTTC. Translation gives CASSQYRAFNYGYTF.